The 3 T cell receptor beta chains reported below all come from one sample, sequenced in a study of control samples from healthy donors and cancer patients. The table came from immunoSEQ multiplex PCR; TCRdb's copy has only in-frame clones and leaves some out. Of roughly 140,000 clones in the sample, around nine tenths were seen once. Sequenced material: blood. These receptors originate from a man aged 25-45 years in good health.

The CDR3 DNA reads TGTGCCACCAGTGATTCACGACTAGCGGCGTTCCCAGATACGCAGTATTTT. As protein: CATSDSRLAAFPDTQYF. This chain joins TRBV24-1 and TRBJ2-3; TRBD2 aligns across 9 bases. The ends lost 2 bases at V and 4 bases at J; junction bases unmatched: 9. The germline CDR1 and CDR2 sequences are KGHDR and SFDVKD. The CDR3 sequence is 17 residues long.

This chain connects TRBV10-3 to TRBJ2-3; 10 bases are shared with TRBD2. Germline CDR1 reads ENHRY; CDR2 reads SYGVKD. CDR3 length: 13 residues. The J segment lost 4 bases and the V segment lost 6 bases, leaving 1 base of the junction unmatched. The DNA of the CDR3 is TGTGCCATCAGGGGGACTAGCGCAGATACGCAGTATTTT. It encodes CAIRGTSADTQYF.

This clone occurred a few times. The CDR3 spells CASSIIGQGDTEAFF. CDR3 bases: TGTGCCAGTAGTATCATAGGACAGGGGGACACTGAAGCTTTCTTT. The J gene is TRBJ1-1, the V gene TRBV19; TRBD1 matches at 10 bases. Per germline, CDR1 LNHDA and CDR2 SQIVND (reference sequence). The length of the CDR3 is 15 residues. V shed 3 bases and J 3 bases; nucleotides not matched to a gene: 4.